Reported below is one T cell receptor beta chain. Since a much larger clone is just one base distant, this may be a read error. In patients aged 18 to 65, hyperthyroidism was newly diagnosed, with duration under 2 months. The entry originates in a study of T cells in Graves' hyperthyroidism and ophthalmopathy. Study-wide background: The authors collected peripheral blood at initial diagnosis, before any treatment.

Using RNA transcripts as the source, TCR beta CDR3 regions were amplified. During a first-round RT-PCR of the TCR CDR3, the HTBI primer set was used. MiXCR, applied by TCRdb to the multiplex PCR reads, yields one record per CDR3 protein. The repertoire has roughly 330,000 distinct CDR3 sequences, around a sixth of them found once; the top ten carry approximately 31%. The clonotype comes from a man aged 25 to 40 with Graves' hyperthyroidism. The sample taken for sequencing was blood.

DNA for the CDR3: TGTGCCAGCAGCCCAGGGGAAGCGGGAGTGAAGGAGCAGTACTTC. Amino acid sequence: CASSPGEAGVKEQYF. The chain carries TRBV7-9 and TRBJ2-7; TRBD2 matches at 8 bases. Germline loops: CDR1 SEHNR, CDR2 FQNEAQ (reference sequence). The CDR3 is made up of 15 amino acids. The V gene end was trimmed by 5 bases and the J gene end by 7 bases; junction bases not matched to a gene: 13.